This TCR beta chain appears in the sequencing data of a study of tumor-infiltrating lymphocytes in oesophageal squamous cell carcinoma. Germline-derived CDR1 and CDR2 are WNHNN and SYGVQD (reference sequence). This CDR3 region has 13 residues. MiXCR, run by TCRdb on the PCR reads, gives a single entry per CDR3 protein. The sample shows 15,000 to 20,000 distinct CDR3 sequences, approximately 39% of them seen only once. Concerning this clonotype: The junction departs from the called germline gene at one end, perhaps through a read error.

Specimen: esophageal tumor tissue. The chain combines TRBV10-1 with TRBJ2-7; 9 bases match TRBD1. The sequence was obtained from a male donor with esophageal squamous cell carcinoma. The CDR3 is CASRRDRDSPLHF. The DNA for the CDR3 is TGCGCCAGCAGAAGGGACAGGGACTCACCCCTCCACTTC.